These 5 T cell receptor beta chains came from one sample sequenced in a study of T cells after yellow fever vaccination. TCRdb reprocessed the 5' RACE reads with MiXCR, giving one entry per CDR3 protein. Seen here are 550,000 to 750,000 distinct CDR3 sequences, about 13% observed once, and the top ten hold over 12%. The input for sequencing was PBMCs, taken on the day of the yellow fever booster vaccination. The receptor set was obtained from a man aged 30-40 years who received the YFV17D yellow fever vaccine.

This clonotype was observed a few times. This chain connects TRBV20-1 to TRBJ2-3; 7 nucleotides agree with TRBD2. V was clipped by 3 bases and J by 2 bases; unmatched bases: 11. This CDR3 is 16 amino acids long. Germline V gene lookup returns CDR1 DFQATT and CDR2 SNEGSKA (reference sequence). The CDR3: CSASHPGLAVTDTQYF. The CDR3 DNA is TGCAGTGCTAGCCACCCCGGGCTAGCGGTCACAGATACGCAGTATTTT.

The chain recombines TRBV6-5 with TRBJ2-5; tentatively, D is TRBD1 (6 bases). V was shortened by 0 bases and J by 4 bases, with 12 bases between the two germline ends. The CDR3 is made up of 15 amino acids. Germline CDR1 and CDR2: MNHEY and SVGAGI. The DNA of the CDR3 is TGTGCCAGCAGTTACTCGGGACACCCCGGAGAGACCCAGTACTTC. This codes for CASSYSGHPGETQYF.

In its sample, this clonotype was seen many times. The chain couples TRBV6-5 to TRBJ2-1; D may be TRBD1 (6 bases). This CDR3 has 13 amino acids. Trimming took off 4 bases at V and 4 bases at J, with 8 bases between the two ends. From germline, CDR1 is MNHEY and CDR2 SVGAGI. Here the CDR3 reads CASSSTGYNEQFF. The CDR3 nucleotides are TGTGCCAGCAGTTCTACAGGGTACAATGAGCAGTTCTTC.

This clonotype occurred a few times. V usage is TRBV9 and J usage is TRBJ2-2; 9 nucleotides match TRBD2. With 0 bases clipped from V and 1 base from J, the junction kept 7 bases outside the gene matches. The CDR3 is made up of 18 amino acids. Looked up from germline, CDR1 is SGDLS and CDR2 is YYNGEE. The CDR3 protein is CASSVAPRLAENTGELFF. The CDR3 DNA is TGTGCCAGCAGCGTAGCACCCCGACTAGCGGAGAACACCGGGGAGCTGTTTTTT.

The chain recombines TRBV14 with TRBJ2-7, with 9 positions matching TRBD1. The CDR3 spans 15 residues. The V gene end was trimmed by 4 bases and the J gene end by 3 bases; junction bases not matched to a gene: 7. CDR1 and CDR2 (germline): SGHDN, FVKESK. CDR3 residues: CASSPGTGIIYEQYF. The CDR3 bases are TGTGCCAGCAGCCCCGGGACAGGGATCATCTACGAGCAGTACTTC.